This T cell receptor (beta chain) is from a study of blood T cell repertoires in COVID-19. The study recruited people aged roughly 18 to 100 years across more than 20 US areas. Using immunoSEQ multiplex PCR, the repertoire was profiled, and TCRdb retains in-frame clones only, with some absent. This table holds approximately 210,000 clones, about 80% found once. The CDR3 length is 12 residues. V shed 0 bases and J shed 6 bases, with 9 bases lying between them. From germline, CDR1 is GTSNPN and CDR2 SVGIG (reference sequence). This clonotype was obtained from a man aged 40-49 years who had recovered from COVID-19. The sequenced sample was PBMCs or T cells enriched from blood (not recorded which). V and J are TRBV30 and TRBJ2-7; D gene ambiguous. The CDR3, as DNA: TGTGCCTGGAGTGTAGGCCAGCGCGAGCAGTACTTC. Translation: CAWSVGQREQYF.